This T cell receptor (beta chain) was identified during a study of blood T cells in healthy people across ages. Together with a sample-barcoded 5' primer, a J-beta primer mix was included in a second PCR lasting about 7 to 11 cycles. Individual samples furnished no less than 2.5 million CDR3-containing paired-end reads apiece. TCRdb called the 5' RACE reads again in MiXCR, with one record for every CDR3 protein. The table includes about 800,000 distinct CDR3 sequences, 55% to 70% detected once. Germline lookup yields CDR1 SGHDN and CDR2 FVKESK. The CDR3 loop spans 16 amino acids. V lost 4 bases to trimming and J lost 4 bases, with 16 bases between them. About this clonotype itself: Its antigen is unknown.

Broader study findings: A strong correlation was found between TCR beta diversity and the percentage of naive T cells.

This chain joins TRBV14 and TRBJ1-4; D uncertain. The receptor comes from a man aged 30 to 45 in good health. Sequenced material: blood. Here the CDR3 reads CASSLLGGADNEKLFF. The CDR3 bases are TGTGCCAGCAGCCTACTAGGTGGAGCGGATAATGAAAAACTGTTTTTT.